A single sample gave rise to the 28 T cell receptor beta chains below, sequenced in a study of T cells expressing NK-cell markers (TCRdb year 2020). The library came from 5' RACE. These reads were obtained on an Illumina HiSeq 2000. Following TCRdb reprocessing, every CDR3 protein sequence forms one entry, and DNA is not provided. The table held for this sample gives approximately 150,000 distinct CDR3 sequences. The top ten clonotypes cover roughly 12% of the sample. Input material: blood T cells: a sorted CD56 or NKG2C T cell subset, CD4+ or CD8+ T cells, or bulk PBMC T cells (not recorded which). The receptors here all came from a man aged 18 to 29 in good health. Donor details come from another sample of the same person, matched by shared clones.

The chain uses TRBV6-2 or TRBV6-3 and TRBJ2-1; the TRBD1 assignment by TCRdb is unverifiable without DNA. Looked up from germline, CDR1 is MNHEY and CDR2 is SVGEGT. This CDR3 region has 14 residues. The CDR3 sequence: CASTVWGSYNEQFF.

The chain carries TRBV12-3 or TRBV12-4 and TRBJ2-1; as DNA is missing, the TRBD1 call by TCRdb cannot be tested. This CDR3 spans 14 amino acids. This CDR3 reads CASRGVPSYNEQFF.

The CDR3 loop is CATSREGRLGFEQYF. The V and J genes are TRBV15 and TRBJ2-7; TCRdb gives TRBD1 as the D gene, but with no DNA this cannot be confirmed. Per germline, CDR1 LNHNV and CDR2 YYDKDF (reference sequence). The CDR3 extends over 15 amino acids.

The rearrangement uses TRBV20-1 and TRBJ2-1; TCRdb's D gene call, TRBD1, goes unchecked for lack of DNA. Germline lookup yields CDR1 DFQATT and CDR2 SNEGSKA (reference sequence). The CDR3 spans 14 residues. The CDR3 loop reads CSAPDRVAYNEQFF.

The CDR3 loop is CASSLIGAGSTDTQYF. The gene calls are TRBV13 and TRBJ2-3; as DNA is missing, the TRBD1 call by TCRdb cannot be tested. From germline, CDR1 is PRHDT and CDR2 FYEKMQ (reference sequence). The length of the CDR3 is 16 residues.

J is TRBJ1-1 and V is TRBV12-3 or TRBV12-4; TCRdb selects TRBD1, and the lack of DNA leaves this call unchecked. There are 17 residues in the CDR3. CDR3 loop: CASSFTPGRRMNTEAFF.

The rearrangement links TRBV12-3 or TRBV12-4 to TRBJ2-5; TCRdb's D call, TRBD1, is unchecked because there is no DNA. This CDR3 region has 16 residues. The chain's CDR3 is CASNRVGGGQQETQYF.

V usage is TRBV7-6 and J usage is TRBJ2-2. The germline gives CDR1 SGHVS, CDR2 FNYEAQ. The CDR3 is made up of 13 amino acids. CDR3 protein: CASSLGSAGELFF.

The chain couples TRBV6-5 to TRBJ2-3; no DNA is available, so the TRBD1 call from TCRdb remains unchecked. The CDR3 extends over 15 amino acids. Germline CDR1 reads MNHEY; CDR2 reads SVGAGI. CDR3 sequence: CASSWTGVGTDTQYF.

V and J are TRBV6-1 and TRBJ2-5; TCRdb lists TRBD1, though no DNA is available to test this call. This CDR3 spans 16 amino acids. In germline, CDR1 is MNHNS, CDR2 SASEGT. CDR3 region: CASTPGRRGGQETQYF.

The CDR3 here is CASSLEPTGEQFF. V and J are TRBV7-9 and TRBJ2-1. CDR3 length: 13 amino acids. Germline lookup yields CDR1 SEHNR and CDR2 FQNEAQ (reference sequence). The whole variable domain, remainder taken from reference TRBV7-9 and TRBJ2-1, is DTGVSQNPRHKITKRGQNVTFRCDPISEHNRLYWYRQTLGQGPEFLTYFQNEAQLEKSRLLSDRFSAERPKGSFSTLEIQRTEQGDSAMYLCASSLEPTGEQFFGPGTRLTVL.

This chain links TRBV19 with TRBJ2-1; lacking DNA, the TRBD2 call made by TCRdb goes unchecked. This CDR3 has 19 residues. Germline V gene data show CDR1 as LNHDA and CDR2 as SQIVND (reference sequence). The CDR3 sequence: CASSPTGLAGVSSYNEQFF.

The chain is built from TRBV11-2 and TRBJ2-1; TCRdb's D gene call, TRBD1, goes unchecked for lack of DNA. Per germline, CDR1 SGHAT and CDR2 FQNNGV. The CDR3 is 15 amino acids. CDR3 amino acids: CASSRGDSTYNEQFF.

The chain combines TRBV4-2 with TRBJ1-1; absent DNA, TCRdb's TRBD1 call cannot be checked. This CDR3 spans 15 amino acids. From germline, CDR1 is LGHNA and CDR2 YNFKEQ. The CDR3 sequence: CASSSHRGTNTEAFF.

V and J are TRBV19 and TRBJ2-1; there is no DNA to check the TCRdb D call of TRBD1. The CDR3 length is 13 residues. Germline CDR1 and CDR2: LNHDA and SQIVND (reference sequence). The CDR3 reads CASSRQGINEQFF.

CDR3 amino acids: CASSSYVGGEQFF. This chain joins TRBV27 and TRBJ2-1. The CDR3 is 13 residues long. Germline V CDR1 and CDR2: MNHEY, SMNVEV (reference sequence).

The J gene is TRBJ1-4, the V gene TRBV7-9; TCRdb picks TRBD1, but there is no DNA to check that call. The CDR3 spans 15 residues. CDR1 and CDR2 (germline): SEHNR, FQNEAQ (reference sequence). The CDR3 sequence is CASSFRETTNEKLFF.

V is TRBV4-2 and J is TRBJ2-7; TCRdb names TRBD2, which stays unverified in the absence of DNA. The CDR3 length is 15 residues. Germline loops: CDR1 LGHNA, CDR2 YNFKEQ. CDR3 loop: CASSQGLAGSYEQYF.

The V call is TRBV12-3 or TRBV12-4, the J call TRBJ2-7; TCRdb's D call, TRBD1, is unchecked because there is no DNA. CDR3 length: 14 amino acids. CDR3 loop: CASSFQVGSGEQYF.

The chain has TRBV2 and TRBJ2-5; TCRdb indicates TRBD1, and absent DNA this call remains unverified. Germline loops: CDR1 SNHLY, CDR2 FYNNEI. The CDR3 length is 12 residues. CDR3 sequence reads: CASGTQQETQYF.

The chain employs TRBV4-1 and TRBJ1-2. The germline V gene encodes CDR1 MGHRA and CDR2 YSYEKL. CDR3 length equals 14 residues. The CDR3 reads CASSPGSSAYGYTF.

The chain couples TRBV5-1 to TRBJ2-7; TCRdb's D gene call, TRBD1, goes unchecked for lack of DNA. Per germline, CDR1 SGHRS and CDR2 YFSETQ. This CDR3 is built from 12 residues. The CDR3: CASSSGDSEQYF.

The CDR3 loop is CSAGRPTDTQYF. V is TRBV20-1 and J is TRBJ2-3. The length of the CDR3 is 12 residues. Germline CDR1 and CDR2: DFQATT and SNEGSKA (reference sequence).

The chain carries TRBV19 and TRBJ2-1; TCRdb's assignment of TRBD2 cannot be checked, as there is no DNA. Germline CDR1 and CDR2: LNHDA and SQIVND (reference sequence). This CDR3 spans 14 amino acids. Here the CDR3 reads CASSISGNYNEQFF.

This sequence joins TRBV11-2 and TRBJ2-3. There are 15 residues in the CDR3. CDR1 is SGHAT and CDR2 is FQNNGV in the germline V gene. This CDR3 reads CASSATGGRADTQYF.

This chain uses TRBV7-6 with TRBJ1-5. CDR1 SGHVS and CDR2 FNYEAQ come from the germline V gene. This CDR3 has 13 residues. The CDR3 sequence: CASSLGWHQPQHF.

The chain employs TRBV5-4 and TRBJ2-1; the TCRdb call, TRBD2, lacks DNA for checking. This CDR3 contains 15 residues. Germline CDR1 SGHNT, CDR2 YYREEE (reference sequence). The CDR3 loop is CASSLPSGAYNEQFF.

CDR3 in amino acids: CASSLPRGEQFF. The V and J genes are TRBV27 and TRBJ2-1; TCRdb indicates TRBD2, and absent DNA this call remains unverified. This CDR3 is built from 12 residues. Germline lookup yields CDR1 MNHEY and CDR2 SMNVEV (reference sequence).